This T cell receptor beta chain emerged from a study of cytomegalovirus exposure and HLA in healthy donors. The study, taken as a whole, reports: The study found most TCR sequences rare, yet found some public TCRs in many donors. The authors later found most CMV-associated TCR beta chains appeared HLA-restricted.

Both 60 Vbeta primers and 13 Jbeta primers went into the PCR. Profiled with immunoSEQ multiplex PCR; TCRdb holds only in-frame clones, not every one. Among about 120,000 clones listed, around four fifths were seen once. Germline V CDR1 and CDR2: ENHRY, SYGVKD. This CDR3 region has 13 residues. Trimming cost V 5 bases and J 5 bases; bases outside gene matches: 3. This clone was picked up a small number of times. Its antigen is not known. J is TRBJ2-3 and V is TRBV10-3, with 8 bases identical to TRBD2. Source material: PBMCs. The receptor comes from a man aged 40-55 years in good health and CMV-seronegative. The CDR3 nucleotides are TGTGCCATCAGTCTGCGGGAGGAAGATACGCAGTATTTT. Residues: CAISLREEDTQYF.